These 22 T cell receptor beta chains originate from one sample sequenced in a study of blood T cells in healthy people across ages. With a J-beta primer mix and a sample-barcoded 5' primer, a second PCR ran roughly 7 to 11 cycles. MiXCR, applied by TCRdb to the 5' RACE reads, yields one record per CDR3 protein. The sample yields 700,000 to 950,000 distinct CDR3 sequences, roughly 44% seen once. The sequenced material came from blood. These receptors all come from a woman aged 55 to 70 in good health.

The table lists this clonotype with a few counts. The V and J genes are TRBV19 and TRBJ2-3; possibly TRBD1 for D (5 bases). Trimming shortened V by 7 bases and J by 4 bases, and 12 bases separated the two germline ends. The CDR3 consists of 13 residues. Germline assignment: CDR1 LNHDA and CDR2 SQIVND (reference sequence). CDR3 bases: TGTGCCAGTAAGGTCCAGGGCGCAGATACGCAGTATTTT. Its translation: CASKVQGADTQYF.

CDR3 DNA sequence: TGTGCCAGCAGTGTGTATGGCCCCGGGGAGCTGTTTTTT. Translated: CASSVYGPGELFF. The chain carries TRBV12-3 or TRBV12-4 and TRBJ2-2, with D unclear. There are 13 residues in the CDR3. V shed 5 bases and J shed 6 bases, with 10 bases lying between them.

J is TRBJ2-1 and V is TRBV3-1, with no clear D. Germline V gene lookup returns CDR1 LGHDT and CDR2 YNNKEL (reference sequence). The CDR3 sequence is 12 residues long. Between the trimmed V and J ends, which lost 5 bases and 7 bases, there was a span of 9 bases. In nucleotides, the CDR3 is TGTGCCAGCAGCATTTTAGAGAATGAGCAGTTCTTC. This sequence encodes CASSILENEQFF.

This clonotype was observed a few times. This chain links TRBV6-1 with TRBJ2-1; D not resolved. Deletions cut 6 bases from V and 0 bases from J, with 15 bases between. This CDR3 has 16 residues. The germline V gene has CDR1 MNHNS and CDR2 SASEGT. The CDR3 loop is CASSANRASSYNEQFF. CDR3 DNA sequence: TGTGCCAGCAGCGCGAATCGGGCCAGCTCCTACAATGAGCAGTTCTTC.

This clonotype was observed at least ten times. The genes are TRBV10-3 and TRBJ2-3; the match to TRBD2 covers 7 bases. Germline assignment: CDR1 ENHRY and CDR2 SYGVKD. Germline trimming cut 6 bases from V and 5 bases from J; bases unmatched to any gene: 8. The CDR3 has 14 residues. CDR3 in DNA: TGTGCCATCAGGCCCGGGGAGCGGGGAGATACGCAGTATTTT. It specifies CAIRPGERGDTQYF.

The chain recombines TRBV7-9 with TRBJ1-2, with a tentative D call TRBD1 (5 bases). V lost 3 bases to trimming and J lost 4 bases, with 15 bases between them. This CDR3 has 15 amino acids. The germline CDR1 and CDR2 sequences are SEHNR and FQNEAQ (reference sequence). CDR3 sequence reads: CASSFGSGLTYGYTF. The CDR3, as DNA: TGTGCCAGCAGCTTCGGGTCGGGACTGACCTATGGCTACACCTTC.

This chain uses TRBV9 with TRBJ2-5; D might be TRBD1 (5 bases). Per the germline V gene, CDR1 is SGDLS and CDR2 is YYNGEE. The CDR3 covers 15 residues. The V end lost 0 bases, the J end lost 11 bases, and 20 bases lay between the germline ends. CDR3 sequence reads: CASSVGRGALNEQYF. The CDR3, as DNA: TGTGCCAGCAGCGTAGGAAGGGGCGCGTTGAATGAGCAGTACTTC.

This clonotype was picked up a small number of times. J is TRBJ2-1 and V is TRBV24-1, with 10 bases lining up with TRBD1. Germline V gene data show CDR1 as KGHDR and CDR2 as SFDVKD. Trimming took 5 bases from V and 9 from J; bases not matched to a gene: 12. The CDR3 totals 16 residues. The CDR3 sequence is CATSAPGQGFFSEQFF. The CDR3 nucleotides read TGTGCCACCAGTGCTCCGGGACAGGGGTTTTTCAGTGAGCAGTTCTTC.

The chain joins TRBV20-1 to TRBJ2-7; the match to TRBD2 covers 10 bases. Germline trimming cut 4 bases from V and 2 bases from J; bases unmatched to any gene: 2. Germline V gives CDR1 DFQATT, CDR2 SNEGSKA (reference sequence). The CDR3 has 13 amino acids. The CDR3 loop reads CSAKGTSAYEQYF. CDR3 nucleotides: TGCAGTGCTAAAGGGACTAGCGCCTACGAGCAGTACTTC.

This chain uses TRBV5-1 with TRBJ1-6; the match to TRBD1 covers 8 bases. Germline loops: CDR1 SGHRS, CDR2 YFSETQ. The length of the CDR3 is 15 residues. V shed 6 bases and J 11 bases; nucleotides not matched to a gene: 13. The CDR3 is CASNLQGEPGAPLHF. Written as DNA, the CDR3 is TGCGCCAGCAACCTACAGGGGGAGCCTGGGGCACCCCTCCACTTT.

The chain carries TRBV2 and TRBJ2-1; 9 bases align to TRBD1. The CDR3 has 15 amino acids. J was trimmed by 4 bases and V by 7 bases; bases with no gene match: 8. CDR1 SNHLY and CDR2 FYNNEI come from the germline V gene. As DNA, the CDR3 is TGTGCCAGCATGTCGCCCGGGACAGGGTACAATGAGCAGTTCTTC. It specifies CASMSPGTGYNEQFF.

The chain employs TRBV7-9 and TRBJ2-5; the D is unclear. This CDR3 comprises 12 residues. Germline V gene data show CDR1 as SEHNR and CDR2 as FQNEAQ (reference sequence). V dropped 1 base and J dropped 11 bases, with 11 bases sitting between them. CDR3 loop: CASSLEVNEQYF. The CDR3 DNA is TGTGCCAGCAGCTTAGAGGTCAATGAGCAGTACTTC.

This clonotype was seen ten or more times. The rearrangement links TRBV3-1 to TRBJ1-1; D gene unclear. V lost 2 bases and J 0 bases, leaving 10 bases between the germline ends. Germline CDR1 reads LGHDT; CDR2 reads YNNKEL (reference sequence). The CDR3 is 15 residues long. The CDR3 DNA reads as TGTGCCAGCAGCCAATTGGGAAGGATGAACACTGAAGCTTTCTTT. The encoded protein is CASSQLGRMNTEAFF.

Written as DNA, the CDR3 is TGTGCCATCAGTGATTCCAAGTCCCTAACTAGGGACTACACCTTC. Its translation is CAISDSKSLTRDYTF. The chain links TRBV10-3 to TRBJ1-2; D is uncertain. Germline values: CDR1 ENHRY, CDR2 SYGVKD. This CDR3 region has 15 residues. V dropped 3 bases and J dropped 10 bases, with 21 bases sitting between them.

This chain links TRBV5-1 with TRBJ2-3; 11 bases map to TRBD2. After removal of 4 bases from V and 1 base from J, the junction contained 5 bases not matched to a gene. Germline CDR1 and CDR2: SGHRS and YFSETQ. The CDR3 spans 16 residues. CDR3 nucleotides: TGCGCCAGCAGCCCCCTGGGACTAGCGGGCACAGATACGCAGTATTTT. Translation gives CASSPLGLAGTDTQYF.

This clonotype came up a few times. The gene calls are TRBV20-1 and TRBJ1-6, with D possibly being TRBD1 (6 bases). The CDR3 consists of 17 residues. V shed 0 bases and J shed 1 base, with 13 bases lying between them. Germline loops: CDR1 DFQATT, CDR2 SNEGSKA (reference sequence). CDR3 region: CSARDSDRLSYNSPLHF. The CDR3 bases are TGCAGTGCTAGAGACTCCGACAGGCTGTCCTATAATTCACCCCTCCACTTT.

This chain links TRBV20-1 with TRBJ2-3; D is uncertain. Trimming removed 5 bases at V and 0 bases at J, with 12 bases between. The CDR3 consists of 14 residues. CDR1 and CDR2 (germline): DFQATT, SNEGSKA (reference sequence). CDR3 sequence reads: CSAPPAASTDTQYF. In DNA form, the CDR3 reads TGCAGTGCTCCCCCGGCGGCGAGCACAGATACGCAGTATTTT.

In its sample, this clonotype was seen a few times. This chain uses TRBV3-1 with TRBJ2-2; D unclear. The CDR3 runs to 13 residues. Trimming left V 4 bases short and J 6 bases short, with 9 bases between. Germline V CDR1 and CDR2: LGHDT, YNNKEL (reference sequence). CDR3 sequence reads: CASSPGYSGELFF. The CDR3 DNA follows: TGTGCCAGCAGCCCTGGTTATTCCGGGGAGCTGTTTTTT.

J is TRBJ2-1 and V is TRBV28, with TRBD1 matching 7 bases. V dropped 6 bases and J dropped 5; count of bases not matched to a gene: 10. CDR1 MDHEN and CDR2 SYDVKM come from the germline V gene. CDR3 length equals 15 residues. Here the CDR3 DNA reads TGTGCCAGCAGCCCAACTCCGGGACAGAACAATGAGCAGTTCTTC. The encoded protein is CASSPTPGQNNEQFF.

The CDR3 DNA reads TGTGCCAGCAGCAAAGAGACAGGGGCTAGGGCTACGCAGTATTTT. It codes for CASSKETGARATQYF. This chain connects TRBV21-1 to TRBJ2-3; the table's D gene call, TRBD1, was not cross checked with the DNA. TRBV21-1 is annotated as a pseudogene. This CDR3 contains 15 residues.

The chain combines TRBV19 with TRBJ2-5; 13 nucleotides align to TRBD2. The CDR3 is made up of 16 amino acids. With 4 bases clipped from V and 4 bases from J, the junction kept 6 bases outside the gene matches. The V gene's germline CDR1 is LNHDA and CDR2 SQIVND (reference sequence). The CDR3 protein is CASSTLRLAGGETQYF. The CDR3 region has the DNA TGTGCCAGTAGTACCCTACGACTAGCGGGAGGAGAGACCCAGTACTTC.

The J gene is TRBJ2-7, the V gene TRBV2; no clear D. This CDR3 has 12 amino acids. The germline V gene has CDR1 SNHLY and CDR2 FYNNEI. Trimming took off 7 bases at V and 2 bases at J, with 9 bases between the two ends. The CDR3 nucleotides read TGTGCCAGCAAGGGCCGAGCCTACGAGCAGTACTTC. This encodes CASKGRAYEQYF.